This record covers a single TCR beta chain. This record belongs to a study of blood T cell repertoires in COVID-19. Background on the study: The cDNA or gDNA used as material had been derived from T cells, B-cell-depleted T cells, or PBMCs.

Original processing notes: The assay estimated nucleated cells by amplifying reference gene primers. Here immunoSEQ multiplex PCR was the method, and the copy in TCRdb shows in-frame clones only, minus some. The DNA was the basis for D and trimming; V, J and clone size are from that table. The sample holds fewer than 200,000 clones, 70% to 90% seen once. The CDR3 length is 16 residues. Germline CDR1 is LNHDA and CDR2 is SQIVND (reference sequence). V gave up 5 bases and J gave up 4 bases; unmatched junction bases: 10. This TCR derives from a woman of 80 years or more with acute or convalescent COVID-19. The sequencing sample was made of peripheral blood. V is TRBV19 and J is TRBJ1-5; 8 bases match TRBD1. CDR3 loop: CASSPRTGQQNQPQHF. CDR3 bases: TGTGCCAGTAGTCCTAGGACAGGGCAGCAGAATCAGCCCCAGCATTTT.